This T cell receptor beta chain was captured in a study of T cells in Graves' hyperthyroidism and ophthalmopathy. Study results and caveats: Most thyroid clonotypes that were expanded above 0.001 also turned up in blood.

With 7 bases clipped from V and 1 base from J, the junction kept 7 bases outside the gene matches. The CDR3 is made up of 15 amino acids. Patients were excluded because of uncontrolled infection, other autoimmune disease, pregnancy or lactation. Clinical symptoms, serum thyroxine and TRAb, thyroid ultrasound and orbital computed tomography were used for the diagnoses. Amplified TCR beta CDR3 regions derived from RNA transcripts. A set of HTBI primers served as the primers for a first-round RT-PCR of the TCR CDR3. TCRdb recomputed calls from the multiplex PCR reads with MiXCR, one row per CDR3 protein. The sample consists of around 280,000 distinct CDR3 sequences, approximately 12% of them appearing once. Points on this clonotype: What it binds is unknown. A much larger clone lies a single base off, so this may be a read error.

This clonotype was sampled from a woman in her twenties or thirties with Graves' hyperthyroidism that later progressed to Graves' ophthalmopathy. This rearrangement joins TRBV12-3 or TRBV12-4 to TRBJ1-1; 9 nucleotides align to TRBD1. Sequencing was done on a sample of blood. The CDR3 sequence: CASIVGQGKNTEAFF. The CDR3 region has the DNA TGTGCCAGCATCGTGGGACAGGGTAAGAACACTGAAGCTTTCTTT.